The 28 T cell receptor beta chains reported below all come from one sample, sequenced in a study of CD8 T cells in ankylosing spondylitis. Study-wide results and limits: Made up of about eight highly homologous variants, a TCR beta motif appeared characteristic of ankylosing spondylitis blood.

TCRdb re-called the 5' RACE reads with MiXCR, one entry per CDR3 protein. The profile shows over 700,000 distinct CDR3 sequences, roughly 19% of them singletons. Antigens for these TCRs are unknown. Input material: blood, either unsorted or a sorted T cell fraction (not recorded which). The receptor set was obtained from a male donor with ankylosing spondylitis.

The V gene is TRBV5-6, the J gene TRBJ2-2; D may be TRBD2 (6 bases). V was pared by 2 bases and J by 7 bases, with 18 bases between. The V gene's germline CDR1 is SGHDT and CDR2 YYEEEE. The CDR3 loop spans 16 amino acids. The DNA for the CDR3 is TGTGCCAGCAGCTTCCGACTAGGCCCTGGGGGCGGGGAGCTGTTTTTT. Protein product: CASSFRLGPGGGELFF.

V usage is TRBV5-1 and J usage is TRBJ2-4; 9 bases agree with TRBD1. The germline V gene has CDR1 SGHRS and CDR2 YFSETQ. V was pared by 4 bases and J by 1 base, with 6 bases of the junction left unmatched. The CDR3 spans 16 residues. The CDR3 loop reads CASSQGQGNAKNIQYF. CDR3 bases: TGCGCCAGCAGCCAGGGACAGGGAAACGCCAAAAACATTCAGTACTTC.

V usage is TRBV4-1 and J usage is TRBJ1-2; perhaps TRBD1 as D (6 bases). Germline V CDR1 and CDR2: MGHRA, YSYEKL. The CDR3 consists of 15 residues. V was trimmed by 3 bases and J by 2 bases, leaving 13 bases between them. As DNA, the CDR3 is TGCGCCAGCAGCCAGCGGGACACGATAAACTATGGCTACACCTTC. It encodes CASSQRDTINYGYTF.

As to this clonotype: A read error may produce the germline difference seen at one junction end. The genes are TRBV7-6 and TRBJ2-5; TRBD2 might be the D (6 bases). This CDR3 is built from 14 residues. In germline, CDR1 is SGHVS, CDR2 FNYEAQ. DNA of the CDR3: TGTGCCAGCAGCTTAGCGCTCGGGAGTGAGAACCAGTACTTC. Encoded protein: CASSLALGSENQYF.

This chain connects TRBV11-2 to TRBJ2-2; D ambiguous. The CDR3 runs 17 residues. Trimming took 2 bases from V and 4 from J, leaving 17 bases between them. Germline V gives CDR1 SGHAT, CDR2 FQNNGV. Here the CDR3 reads CASSLSFDRSLTGELFF. The DNA for the CDR3 is TGTGCCAGCAGCTTAAGCTTCGACCGTTCCCTCACCGGGGAGCTGTTTTTT.

The V call is TRBV12-3 or TRBV12-4, the J call TRBJ1-2; D unclear. The CDR3 consists of 11 residues. V lost 4 bases and J 10 bases, leaving 10 bases between the germline ends. The DNA for the CDR3 is TGTGCCAGCAGTTCTGCCGGTCCCTACACCTTC. Protein product: CASSSAGPYTF.

This sequence joins TRBV29-1 and TRBJ1-2; D unresolved. CDR3 length equals 15 residues. Germline lookup yields CDR1 SQVTM and CDR2 ANQGSEA. The V gene lost 2 bases and the J gene lost 4 bases, with 17 bases spanning the gap. The CDR3 loop reads CSVELTPASPYGYTF. Here the CDR3 DNA reads TGCAGCGTTGAACTGACCCCTGCTTCTCCCTATGGCTACACCTTC.

The J gene is TRBJ1-1, the V gene TRBV20-1; no definite D call. Germline lookup yields CDR1 DFQATT and CDR2 SNEGSKA (reference sequence). Trimming removed 2 bases from V and 6 bases from J, with 13 bases in between. CDR3 size: 13 residues. The chain's CDR3 is CSARWSGVAEAFF. As DNA, the CDR3 is TGCAGTGCTAGATGGAGTGGGGTCGCTGAAGCTTTCTTT.

This chain connects TRBV20-1 to TRBJ2-7, with TRBD1 as a possible D gene (6 bases). V lost 5 bases to trimming and J lost 0 bases, with 20 bases between them. Germline CDR1 DFQATT, CDR2 SNEGSKA (reference sequence). CDR3 length: 16 residues. The CDR3: CSAGKEQGEYSYEQYF. In nucleotides, the CDR3 is TGCAGTGCTGGGAAGGAACAGGGCGAATACTCCTACGAGCAGTACTTC.

This clonotype was detected ten times or more. This chain joins TRBV6-2 or TRBV6-3 and TRBJ2-5; 9 bases are a match to TRBD1. Per germline, CDR1 MNHEY and CDR2 SVGEGT. After removal of 8 bases from V and 5 bases from J, the junction contained 3 bases not matched to a gene. This CDR3 has 12 residues. The CDR3, as DNA: TGTGCCAGCGGGACAGGGATTGAGACCCAGTACTTC. The encoded protein is CASGTGIETQYF.

This sequence joins TRBV12-3 or TRBV12-4 and TRBJ1-2, with a weak D call TRBD1 (5 bases). The CDR3 is 14 amino acids. The V end lost 3 bases, the J end lost 4 bases, and 12 bases lay between the germline ends. The CDR3 sequence is CASSFGDWAYGYTF. In nucleotides, the CDR3 is TGTGCCAGCAGTTTTGGGGACTGGGCCTATGGCTACACCTTC.

There are a few counts of this clonotype. The chain combines TRBV4-3 with TRBJ1-2; D might be TRBD1 (6 bases). The V gene lost 2 bases and the J gene lost 5 bases, with 9 bases spanning the gap. The CDR3 runs 13 residues. CDR1 and CDR2 from the germline V gene are LGHNA and YSLEER. The CDR3 loop is CASSQTGPYGYTF. CDR3 bases: TGCGCCAGCAGCCAAACAGGGCCTTATGGCTACACCTTC.

The V gene is TRBV14, the J gene TRBJ2-1, with a weak D call TRBD2 (6 bases). This CDR3 comprises 16 residues. Germline V gene lookup returns CDR1 SGHDN and CDR2 FVKESK. The V gene lost 3 bases and the J gene lost 8 bases, with 20 bases spanning the gap. The CDR3 nucleotides read TGTGCCAGCAGCCACCGGACTGGGGGGAGTATAGATGAGCAGTTCTTC. Translating gives CASSHRTGGSIDEQFF. Variable domain in full (rest from reference TRBV14 and TRBJ2-1): EAGVTQFPSHSVIEKGQTVTLRCDPISGHDNLYWYRRVMGKEIKFLLHFVKESKQDESGMPNNRFLAERTGGTYSTLKVQPAELEDSGVYFCASSHRTGGSIDEQFFGPGTRLTVL.

This clonotype was detected many times. The V and J genes are TRBV18 and TRBJ1-1; 8 positions agree with TRBD1. The CDR3 totals 14 residues. Germline trimming cut 2 bases from V and 5 bases from J; bases unmatched to any gene: 4. CDR1 is KGHSH, CDR2 LQKENI, per germline. As DNA, the CDR3 is TGTGCCAGCTCACCAGGGACAGGTCCTACTGAAGCTTTCTTT. It specifies CASSPGTGPTEAFF.

In this sample, this clonotype turned up a few times. The chain is built from TRBV20-1 and TRBJ1-1; possibly TRBD1 for D (6 bases). V lost 4 bases to trimming and J lost 5 bases, with 14 bases between them. From germline, CDR1 is DFQATT and CDR2 SNEGSKA (reference sequence). The CDR3 sequence is 13 residues long. The CDR3 here is CSAIINRVTEAFF. As DNA, the CDR3 is TGCAGTGCTATAATCAACAGGGTTACTGAAGCTTTCTTT.

This clonotype was seen a few times. V is TRBV29-1 and J is TRBJ2-2; 11 bases line up with TRBD2. V dropped 5 bases and J dropped 6; count of bases not matched to a gene: 5. The CDR3 covers 14 residues. Germline V lookup: CDR1 SQVTM, CDR2 ANQGSEA. The CDR3 nucleotides are TGCAGCGTTCTTAGCGGGAGGGGCGCCGGGGAGCTGTTTTTT. As protein: CSVLSGRGAGELFF.

There are a few counts of this clonotype. The chain links TRBV12-3 or TRBV12-4 to TRBJ2-2; 7 bases agree with TRBD1. The CDR3 is 14 amino acids. The J segment lost 3 bases and the V segment lost 4 bases, leaving 2 bases of the junction unmatched. CDR3 region: CASSSGTDTGELFF. Here the CDR3 DNA reads TGTGCCAGCAGTTCAGGGACAGACACCGGGGAGCTGTTTTTT.

There are a few counts of this clonotype. The rearrangement joins TRBV29-1 to TRBJ2-5, with D maybe TRBD2 (5 bases). The CDR3 spans 13 residues. Deletions cut 4 bases from V and 0 bases from J, with 9 bases between. Looked up from germline, CDR1 is SQVTM and CDR2 is ANQGSEA. The CDR3 sequence: CSVAGTDQETQYF. CDR3 nucleotides: TGCAGCGTTGCGGGAACCGACCAAGAGACCCAGTACTTC.

Ten or more counts support this clonotype. The chain couples TRBV5-1 to TRBJ1-1, with TRBD1 identical over 8 bases. Losses at the gene ends were 3 bases for V and 3 bases for J; bases not matched to a gene: 16. Looked up from germline, CDR1 is SGHRS and CDR2 is YFSETQ. This CDR3 is 18 amino acids long. The CDR3 reads CASSSTGTGGYTDTEAFF. The CDR3 nucleotides read TGCGCCAGCAGCTCCACCGGGACAGGAGGCTATACGGACACTGAAGCTTTCTTT.

The chain recombines TRBV20-1 with TRBJ2-1; D is perhaps TRBD1 or TRBD2 (5 bases each). Germline CDR1 and CDR2: DFQATT and SNEGSKA (reference sequence). The CDR3 totals 16 residues. Trimming removed 0 bases from V and 8 bases from J, with 20 bases in between. The CDR3 bases are TGCAGTGCTAGAGATCTGAGGGGACGTACTATTGATGAGCAGTTCTTC. Protein product: CSARDLRGRTIDEQFF.

This clonotype occurred a few times. V is TRBV20-1 and J is TRBJ2-7, with 10 nucleotides matching TRBD1. The ends lost 5 bases at V and 2 bases at J; junction bases unmatched: 3. CDR3 length: 13 amino acids. Germline-derived CDR1 and CDR2 are DFQATT and SNEGSKA (reference sequence). The CDR3 here is CSAPGTGAYEQYF. In nucleotides, the CDR3 is TGCAGTGCTCCCGGGACAGGGGCCTACGAGCAGTACTTC.

The J gene is TRBJ2-7, the V gene TRBV28; tentative D call: TRBD2 (5 bases). This CDR3 is 15 amino acids long. Germline assignment: CDR1 MDHEN and CDR2 SYDVKM. With 2 bases removed from V and 1 base from J, the gap between germline ends came to 12 bases. CDR3 in amino acids: CASSLPSTGSYEQYF. CDR3 DNA sequence: TGTGCCAGCAGTTTACCCTCGACGGGGTCCTACGAGCAGTACTTC.

The sample holds a few counts of this clonotype. This chain uses TRBV5-6 with TRBJ2-1; 8 bases are shared with TRBD2. CDR1 and CDR2 (germline): SGHDT, YYEEEE. With V trimmed by 1 base and J by 8 bases, 14 bases remained unmatched. The CDR3 length is 17 residues. CDR3 DNA: TGTGCCAGCAGCTTGTATCTCCCCAGCGGGGGTATCCATGAGCAGTTCTTC. Protein sequence: CASSLYLPSGGIHEQFF.

This clonotype has only a few counts. The V call is TRBV18, the J call TRBJ1-4; D uncertain. The CDR3 is 14 residues long. Trimming took 5 bases from V and 7 from J, leaving 14 bases between them. Germline V gene lookup returns CDR1 KGHSH and CDR2 LQKENI. CDR3 residues: CASSYREPVEKLFF. Written as DNA, the CDR3 is TGTGCCAGCTCATACCGGGAACCGGTTGAAAAACTGTTTTTT.

This chain links TRBV7-8 with TRBJ2-7, with D perhaps given as TRBD1 or TRBD2 (5 bases each). The CDR3 extends over 13 amino acids. Trimming took 2 bases from V and 7 from J, leaving 12 bases between them. Germline V gene lookup returns CDR1 SGHVS and CDR2 FQNEAQ. The CDR3 loop reads CASSLTGQWEQYF. CDR3 in DNA: TGTGCCAGCAGCTTAACGGGGCAGTGGGAGCAGTACTTC.

CDR3 protein: CASSQDETENYGYTF. The CDR3 DNA sequence: TGCGCCAGCAGCCAAGATGAGACAGAGAACTATGGCTACACCTTC. J is TRBJ1-2 and V is TRBV4-1; a possible D gene is TRBD1 (5 bases). The CDR3 is 15 residues long. Between the trimmed V and J ends, which lost 0 bases and 2 bases, there was a span of 10 bases. Germline CDR1 reads MGHRA; CDR2 reads YSYEKL.

This clonotype was counted a few times. The chain carries TRBV18 and TRBJ2-1; possibly TRBD2 for D (6 bases). CDR1 is KGHSH and CDR2 is LQKENI in the germline V gene. Trimming cost V 3 bases and J 0 bases, with 15 bases left between them. The CDR3 is made up of 17 amino acids. The CDR3 DNA sequence: TGTGCCAGCTCACCTAGTAGCGGCCTTAGCTCCTACAATGAGCAGTTCTTC. Translating gives CASSPSSGLSSYNEQFF.

The chain joins TRBV15 to TRBJ1-2; 8 positions agree with TRBD1. The V gene's germline CDR1 is LNHNV and CDR2 YYDKDF (reference sequence). V lost 0 bases to trimming and J lost 5 bases; unmatched junction nucleotides: 8. The CDR3 is 16 residues long. The CDR3 here is CATSRDPDRGVYGYTF. DNA of the CDR3: TGTGCCACCAGCAGAGATCCCGACAGGGGTGTATATGGCTACACCTTC.